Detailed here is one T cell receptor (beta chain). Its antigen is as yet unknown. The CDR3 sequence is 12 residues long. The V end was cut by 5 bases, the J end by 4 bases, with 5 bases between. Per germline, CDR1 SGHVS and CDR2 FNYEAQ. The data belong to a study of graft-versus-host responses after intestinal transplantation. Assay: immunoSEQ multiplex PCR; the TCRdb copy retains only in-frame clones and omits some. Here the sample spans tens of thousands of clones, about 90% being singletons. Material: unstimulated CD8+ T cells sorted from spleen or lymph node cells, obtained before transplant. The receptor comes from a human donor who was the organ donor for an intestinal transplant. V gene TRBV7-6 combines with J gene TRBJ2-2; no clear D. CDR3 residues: CASSPFTGELFF. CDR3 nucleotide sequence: TGTGCCAGCAGCCCCTTCACCGGGGAGCTGTTTTTT. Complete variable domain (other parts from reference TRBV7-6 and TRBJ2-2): GAGVSQSPRYKVTKRGQDVALRCDPISGHVSLYWYRQALGQGPEFLTYFNYEAQQDKSGLPNDRFSAERPEGSISTLTIQRTEQRDSAMYRCASSPFTGELFFGEGSRLTVL.